This entry is about one T cell receptor (beta chain). This sample was taken from a study of T cells in Graves' hyperthyroidism and ophthalmopathy. Overall study: Peripheral blood was secured at the point of initial diagnosis, before any treatment.

Diagnoses rested on clinical symptoms, serum thyroxine and TRAb, thyroid ultrasound and orbital computed tomography. PBMCs came from around 10 ml fresh peripheral blood. The CDR3 sequence is 17 residues long. Trimming left V 2 bases short and J 5 bases short, with 20 bases between. Germline assignment: CDR1 KGHDR and CDR2 SFDVKD. From RNA transcripts, TCR beta CDR3 regions were amplified. When the TCR CDR3 underwent first-round RT-PCR, the HTBI primer set was used. TCRdb re-called the multiplex PCR reads with MiXCR, one entry per CDR3 protein. Of more than 500,000 distinct CDR3 sequences in the sample, roughly 15% are singletons; the top ten hold 4% to 5.5%.

The material sequenced was blood. This TCR was sampled from a woman aged 40 to 55 with Graves' ophthalmopathy. The chain couples TRBV24-1 to TRBJ1-2; a weak D match, TRBD1 (6 bases). CDR3 sequence reads: CATSDSRETGQLYGYTF. The CDR3 bases are TGTGCCACCAGTGATTCCAGAGAGACGGGACAACTTTATGGCTACACCTTC.